This T cell receptor beta chain was captured in a study of T cell responses to AZD1222 COVID-19 vaccine. Study background: Whether given at about 4 or about 12 weeks, second doses were pooled. General study points: Recipients of AZD1222 seropositive at baseline numbered only five or six. Repertoire collection took place solely once the T cell response had peaked. CD4 TCRs covered the whole spike, strongest at regions 160-218 and 743-854.

The table came from immunoSEQ multiplex PCR; TCRdb's copy has only in-frame clones and leaves some out. The sample consists of approximately 110,000 clones, 82% of them appearing once. This clone appeared once. What it recognizes is unknown. CDR3 length: 14 residues. Germline lookup yields CDR1 SSHAT and CDR2 FNYEAQ (reference sequence). V lost 5 bases to trimming and J lost 0 bases, with 8 bases between them. J is TRBJ2-1 and V is TRBV7-7; D is possibly TRBD1 or TRBD2 (5 bases each). The receptor was derived from an adult in good health. Sequences were derived from peripheral blood, sampled on day 0 of AZD1222 vaccination. The CDR3 region is CASSMGVSYNEQFF. DNA of the CDR3: TGTGCCAGCAGCATGGGGGTCTCCTACAATGAGCAGTTCTTC.